The clone carrying this T cell receptor beta chain was seen ten or more times. The antigen remains undetermined. CDR3 length: 14 residues. Germline V lookup: CDR1 MNHNS, CDR2 SASEGT. The V end lost 4 bases, the J end lost 4 bases, and 11 bases lay between the germline ends. The sample is drawn from a study of spatial heterogeneity in lung cancer. TCRdb reanalysed the 5' RACE reads using MiXCR and keeps one entry per CDR3 protein. The table has around 100,000 distinct CDR3 sequences, nearly 4.5% seen once. Study observations and caveats: Tumor mutation counts were tracked by expanded intratumoral alpha and beta TCR counts.

As for time point: sample taken at primary tumor resection. Sequencing was performed on whole RNA extracted from tumor and nontumor lung tissue, or from frozen PBMC, and the material was left unsorted. V usage is TRBV6-1 and J usage is TRBJ2-1; TRBD1 or TRBD2 may be the D gene (6 bases each). This specimen was lung tumor tissue, taken at surgery. The sequence derives from a male donor with early-stage non-small cell lung cancer. CDR3 residues: CASSVGGTYNEQFF. Here the CDR3 DNA reads TGTGCCAGCAGTGTTGGCGGGACATACAATGAGCAGTTCTTC.